The rows below give T cell receptor beta chains drawn from one sample of a study of blood T cell repertoires in COVID-19. Produced via immunoSEQ multiplex PCR; TCRdb's table is partial and in-frame only. The sample has over 60,000 clones; about nine tenths are singletons. Sequencing was done on a sample of peripheral blood. These receptors were taken from a man between 65 and 80 years old with active or convalescent COVID-19. Each CDR3 is given with its conserved first and last residue. A D gene is named only where the DNA matches it firmly. Expanded clones get a size class; other rows say once, few or many, or leave the size out.

V gene	J gene	D gene	clone size	CDR3 length	CDR3 DNA	CDR3 protein
TRBV19	TRBJ1-1	TRBD1	once	15	TGTGCCAGTAGTAGTCGGACAGGCGGTCCCACTGAAGCTTTCTTT	CASSSRTGGPTEAFF
TRBV19	TRBJ1-5	TRBD1	.	15	TGTGCCAGTAGTAGGGGGACAGCCAGCAATCAGCCCCAGCATTTT	CASSRGTASNQPQHF
TRBV19	TRBJ1-1	.	.	11	TGTGCCAGTAGTCGGCGGACTGAAGCTTTCTTT	CASSRRTEAFF
TRBV6-5	TRBJ1-2	.	.	13	TGTGCCAGCAGGGACACGGGTAGGGGCCGCTACACCTTC	CASRDTGRGRYTF
TRBV2	TRBJ1-4	TRBD1	.	14	TGTGCCAGCAGACGACGGGACAGTAATGAAAAACTGTTTTTT	CASRRRDSNEKLFF
TRBV7-3	TRBJ2-7	TRBD1	.	13	TGTGCCAGCAGCTTGCAGGGGGCCGACGAGCAGTACTTC	CASSLQGADEQYF
TRBV3-1/TRBV3-2	TRBJ2-1	.	.	15	TGTGCCAGCAGCCTTAGACCGGGTACCGACAATGAGCAGTTCTTC	CASSLRPGTDNEQFF
TRBV11-2	TRBJ1-4	TRBD1	.	14	TGTGCCAGCAGCGTGGACAGGGTGAATGAAAAACTGTTTTTT	CASSVDRVNEKLFF
TRBV28	TRBJ2-1	.	.	14	TGTGCCAGCAGTTTAAGTAGGGGGTACAATGAGCAGTTCTTC	CASSLSRGYNEQFF
TRBV6-5	TRBJ2-7	TRBD1	.	14	TGTGCCAGCAGCCTAGACAGGGGTTCCTACGAGCAGTACTTC	CASSLDRGSYEQYF
TRBV2	TRBJ2-7	TRBD1	.	15	TGTGCCAGCAGTGAAGCGCGACAGGGGGCGAGTGAGCAGTACTTC	CASSEARQGASEQYF
TRBV9	TRBJ1-2	.	.	14	TGTGCCAGCAGCCCAGAAATAAACAGGGCAGCCTACACCTTC	CASSPEINRAAYTF
TRBV6-5	TRBJ2-3	.	.	15	TGTGCCAGCAGTCCAGGGGCACTCCTCACAGATACGCAGTATTTT	CASSPGALLTDTQYF
TRBV5-6	TRBJ2-7	.	.	15	TGTGCCAGCAGCTGGGGTCTTGGGAGTCTCTACGAGCAGTACTTC	CASSWGLGSLYEQYF
TRBV25-1	TRBJ1-6	.	.	15	TGTGCCAGCAGTGAATCGACGCAGGGGAAATCACCCCTCCACTTT	CASSESTQGKSPLHF
TRBV3-1/TRBV3-2	TRBJ2-1	TRBD2	.	15	TGTGCCAGCAGACTTCTAGCGGGAGTTGGTAATGAGCAGTTCTTC	CASRLLAGVGNEQFF
TRBV7-9	TRBJ1-6	TRBD1	.	13	TGTGCCAGCAGCCAGGACAGGGTTTCACCCCTCCACTTT	CASSQDRVSPLHF
TRBV7-2	TRBJ2-7	TRBD1	.	15	TGTGCCAGCAGCGTGAGACAGGGCCTGCTCTACGAGCAGTACTTC	CASSVRQGLLYEQYF
TRBV15	TRBJ2-1	TRBD2	.	17	TGTGCCACCAGCAGTCCCGTGACTAGCGGGAGGGCCAATGAGCAGTTCTTC	CATSSPVTSGRANEQFF
TRBV24-1	TRBJ1-1	.	.	11	TGTGCCACCACTCAGGGGACTGAAGCTTTCTTT	CATTQGTEAFF